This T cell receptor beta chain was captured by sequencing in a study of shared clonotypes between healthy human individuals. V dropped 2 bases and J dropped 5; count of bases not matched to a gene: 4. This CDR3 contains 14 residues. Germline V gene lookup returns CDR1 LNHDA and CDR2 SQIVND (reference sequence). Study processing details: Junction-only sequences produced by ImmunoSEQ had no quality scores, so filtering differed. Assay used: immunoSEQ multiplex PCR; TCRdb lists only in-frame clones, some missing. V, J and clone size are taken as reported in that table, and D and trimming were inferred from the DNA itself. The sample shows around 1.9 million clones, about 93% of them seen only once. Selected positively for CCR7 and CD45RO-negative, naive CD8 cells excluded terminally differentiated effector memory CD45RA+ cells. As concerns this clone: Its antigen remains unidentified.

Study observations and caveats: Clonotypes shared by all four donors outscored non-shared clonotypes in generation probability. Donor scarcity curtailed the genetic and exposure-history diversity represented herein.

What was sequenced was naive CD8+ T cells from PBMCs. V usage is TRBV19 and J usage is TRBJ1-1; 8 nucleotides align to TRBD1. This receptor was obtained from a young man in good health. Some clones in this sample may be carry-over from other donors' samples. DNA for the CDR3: TGTGCCAGTAGTATACGGACAGGGAGGACTGAAGCTTTCTTT. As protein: CASSIRTGRTEAFF.